Listed here are 28 T cell receptor beta chains from one sample, sequenced in a study of cytomegalovirus exposure and HLA in healthy donors. Only in-frame clones appear in the TCRdb table, and some are missing; sequencing was by immunoSEQ multiplex PCR. The sample records around 93,000 clones, 85% being singletons. Sequenced material: PBMCs. The receptors here all came from a man younger than 35 in good health and CMV-seropositive.

The J gene is TRBJ1-1, the V gene TRBV25-1; unclear D gene. Germline V gene data show CDR1 as MGHDK and CDR2 as SYGVNS. This CDR3 has 14 amino acids. With 1 base removed from V and 1 base from J, the gap between germline ends came to 7 bases. CDR3: CASSELVPNTEAFF. CDR3 sequence (DNA): TGTGCCAGCAGTGAATTAGTACCGAACACTGAAGCTTTCTTT.

The V gene is TRBV27, the J gene TRBJ2-1; the match to TRBD1 covers 8 bases. CDR1 and CDR2 from the germline V gene are MNHEY and SMNVEV (reference sequence). The CDR3 sequence is 14 residues long. V trimming: 6 bases; J trimming: 7 bases; junction bases outside the gene matches: 8. The DNA for the CDR3 is TGTGCCAGCAGCCCGGGACAGGAGACTAATGAGCAGTTCTTC. Translated, it gives CASSPGQETNEQFF.

The J gene is TRBJ2-3, the V gene TRBV6-5; 10 bases are a match to TRBD2. The CDR3 is 15 residues long. Unmatched junction bases numbered 6, after V lost 6 bases and J lost 3 bases. The germline V gene encodes CDR1 MNHEY and CDR2 SVGAGI. Here the CDR3 DNA reads TGTGCCAGCAGCCCCTTAGCGGGAGGAACAGATACGCAGTATTTT. It specifies CASSPLAGGTDTQYF.

V and J are TRBV5-1 and TRBJ2-2; 9 nucleotides agree with TRBD2. With 0 bases clipped from V and 1 base from J, the junction kept 1 base outside the gene matches. Looked up from germline, CDR1 is SGHRS and CDR2 is YFSETQ. The CDR3 has 16 residues. The CDR3 loop is CASSLATSGNTGELFF. The CDR3, as DNA: TGCGCCAGCAGCTTGGCGACTAGCGGGAACACCGGGGAGCTGTTTTTT.

The J gene is TRBJ2-1, the V gene TRBV28, with TRBD2 matching 9 bases. The CDR3 runs 17 residues. J lost 2 bases, V lost 3 bases, and 8 bases had no gene match. In germline, CDR1 is MDHEN, CDR2 SYDVKM. The DNA for the CDR3 is TGTGCCAGCAGTTTTCCCCTTCGCGGGAGGGCCTACAATGAGCAGTTCTTC. This sequence encodes CASSFPLRGRAYNEQFF.

In DNA form, the CDR3 reads TGTGCCTGGAATGCGGGGGAGACCCAGTACTTC. As protein: CAWNAGETQYF. The chain carries TRBV30 and TRBJ2-5; possibly TRBD2 for D (6 bases). The germline CDR1 and CDR2 sequences are GTSNPN and SVGIG (reference sequence). This CDR3 spans 11 amino acids. Trimming took off 4 bases at V and 5 bases at J, with 8 bases between the two ends.

The chain carries TRBV27 and TRBJ1-2; TRBD1 agrees at 12 bases. V lost 3 bases and J lost 6; bases outside the gene matches: 5. Germline values: CDR1 MNHEY, CDR2 SMNVEV (reference sequence). This CDR3 is built from 15 residues. This chain's CDR3 is CASSFAGTGGNGYTF. CDR3 coding DNA: TGTGCCAGCAGTTTCGCCGGGACAGGGGGCAATGGCTACACCTTC.

The chain is built from TRBV2 and TRBJ1-1; 7 bases map to TRBD1. Per the germline V gene, CDR1 is SNHLY and CDR2 is FYNNEI. The CDR3 runs 20 residues. J was trimmed by 0 bases and V by 7 bases; bases with no gene match: 23. The CDR3 coding sequence is TGTGCCAGCAAAGTAGGGAACGACAGGGCAAAGGGGCCCATGAACACTGAAGCTTTCTTT. It translates to CASKVGNDRAKGPMNTEAFF.

The chain carries TRBV9 and TRBJ1-5; D is uncertain. The CDR3 is 13 residues long. CDR1 is SGDLS and CDR2 is YYNGEE in the germline V gene. The V gene lost 4 bases and the J gene lost 2 bases, with 7 bases spanning the gap. The CDR3 spells CASSPTGNQPQHF. CDR3 bases: TGTGCCAGCAGCCCCACGGGCAATCAGCCCCAGCATTTT.

The rearrangement joins TRBV30 to TRBJ1-2, with D perhaps matching TRBD1 (6 bases). Per germline, CDR1 GTSNPN and CDR2 SVGIG (reference sequence). This CDR3 has 13 amino acids. Between the trimmed V and J ends, which lost 3 bases and 7 bases, there was a span of 15 bases. CDR3 sequence (DNA): TGTGCCTGGAGCGGTGGTACAGGGCTTGGCTACACCTTC. This translates into CAWSGGTGLGYTF. The full variable domain, rest sourced from reference TRBV30 and TRBJ1-2, is SQTIHQWPATLVQPVGSPLSLECTVEGTSNPNLYWYRQAAGRGLQLLFYSVGIGQISSEVPQNLSASRPQDRQFILSSKKLLLSDSGFYLCAWSGGTGLGYTFGSGTRLTVV.

The chain combines TRBV4-1 with TRBJ1-3; 9 positions agree with TRBD1. CDR3 length: 15 residues. The trim removed 3 bases at V and 8 bases at J, leaving 8 bases unmatched. Germline V CDR1 and CDR2: MGHRA, YSYEKL. The CDR3 region is CASSQGQGFLDTIYF. The CDR3 DNA reads TGCGCCAGCAGCCAGGGACAGGGATTTTTAGACACCATATATTTT.

The chain has TRBV11-2 and TRBJ1-1; D is uncertain. This CDR3 contains 12 residues. Germline CDR1 SGHAT, CDR2 FQNNGV. Between the trimmed V and J ends, which lost 2 bases and 5 bases, there was a span of 6 bases. This CDR3 is CASSLPGTEAFF. In DNA form, the CDR3 reads TGTGCCAGCAGCTTACCGGGTACTGAAGCTTTCTTT.

The chain carries TRBV5-4 and TRBJ2-5, with a weak D call TRBD1 (5 bases). The CDR3 sequence is 15 residues long. Germline CDR1 SGHNT, CDR2 YYREEE (reference sequence). The V gene lost 0 bases and the J gene lost 2 bases, with 11 bases spanning the gap. CDR3 loop: CASSLAQGIQETQYF. CDR3 in DNA: TGTGCCAGCAGCTTGGCTCAGGGCATACAAGAGACCCAGTACTTC.

The chain uses TRBV28 and TRBJ2-7; 7 nucleotides match TRBD2. Germline values: CDR1 MDHEN, CDR2 SYDVKM. There are 14 residues in the CDR3. V lost 6 bases and J lost 3; bases outside the gene matches: 8. The DNA for the CDR3 is TGTGCCAGCAGCCAACCTAGCGGAGGCTACGAGCAGTACTTC. Protein: CASSQPSGGYEQYF.

This chain links TRBV27 with TRBJ1-4; 7 bases are shared with TRBD1. CDR1 MNHEY and CDR2 SMNVEV come from the germline V gene (reference sequence). The CDR3 length is 16 residues. With 1 base clipped from V and 3 bases from J, the junction kept 5 bases outside the gene matches. DNA for the CDR3: TGTGCCAGCAGTTTATTCGTGGGACAGCCTAATGAAAAACTGTTTTTT. Residues: CASSLFVGQPNEKLFF. The entire variable domain, with the rest obtained from reference TRBV27 and TRBJ1-4, is as follows: EAQVTQNPRYLITVTGKKLTVTCSQNMNHEYMSWYRQDPGLGLRQIYYSMNVEVTDKGDVPEGYKVSRKEKRNFPLILESPSPNQTSLYFCASSLFVGQPNEKLFFGSGTQLSVL.

The genes are TRBV7-9 and TRBJ2-3, with a possible D match to TRBD2 (6 bases). V lost 4 bases to trimming and J lost 7 bases, with 18 bases between them. CDR3 length: 15 residues. CDR1 is SEHNR, CDR2 FQNEAQ, per germline (reference sequence). This chain's CDR3 is CASSSIAEKRHTQYF. CDR3 DNA sequence: TGTGCCAGCAGCTCCATAGCGGAGAAGAGGCATACGCAGTATTTT.

This chain uses TRBV27 with TRBJ2-7, with a possible D match to TRBD2 (5 bases). The germline V gene encodes CDR1 MNHEY and CDR2 SMNVEV (reference sequence). This CDR3 spans 14 amino acids. V dropped 4 bases and J dropped 2 bases, with 12 bases sitting between them. In nucleotides, the CDR3 is TGTGCCAGCAGTTCCCGGGGTGGCACCTACGAGCAGTACTTC. This encodes CASSSRGGTYEQYF.

The chain links TRBV10-3 to TRBJ1-1; TRBD1 might be the D (5 bases). CDR3 length: 14 residues. The V end was cut by 0 bases, the J end by 5 bases, with 10 bases between. Germline V lookup: CDR1 ENHRY, CDR2 SYGVKD. DNA for the CDR3: TGTGCCATCAGTGAGTCGGGCAGGGCTACTGAAGCTTTCTTT. Encoded protein: CAISESGRATEAFF.

The chain joins TRBV28 to TRBJ1-4; a weak D match, TRBD1 (6 bases). Germline V lookup: CDR1 MDHEN, CDR2 SYDVKM. V was trimmed by 2 bases and J by 7 bases, leaving 8 bases between them. The CDR3 consists of 13 residues. The CDR3 is CASSLQGSEKLFF. The CDR3 bases are TGTGCCAGCAGTTTACAGGGGAGTGAAAAACTGTTTTTT.

This rearrangement joins TRBV5-1 to TRBJ2-1; tentatively, D is TRBD1 (6 bases). The CDR3 totals 15 residues. V was clipped by 0 bases and J by 6 bases, with 13 bases between them. Germline CDR1 SGHRS, CDR2 YFSETQ. The CDR3, as DNA: TGCGCCAGCAGCTTGGACTTCACCAGGGGCAATGAGCAGTTCTTC. This gives the protein CASSLDFTRGNEQFF.

V usage is TRBV6-5 and J usage is TRBJ1-3; maybe TRBD1 (5 bases). The V and J ends lost 5 bases and 0 bases respectively, with 8 bases between them. Germline loops: CDR1 MNHEY, CDR2 SVGAGI. The CDR3 is 14 amino acids. CDR3 loop: CASSEDTSGNTIYF. The CDR3 bases are TGTGCCAGCAGTGAGGACACCTCTGGAAACACCATATATTTT.

The chain has TRBV27 and TRBJ2-3; 13 positions match TRBD2. V shed 3 bases and J 1 base; nucleotides not matched to a gene: 1. This CDR3 has 16 amino acids. CDR1 MNHEY and CDR2 SMNVEV come from the germline V gene (reference sequence). The CDR3 coding sequence is TGTGCCAGCAGTTTTGGGACTAGCGGGGGCACAGATACGCAGTATTTT. Its translation: CASSFGTSGGTDTQYF.

The chain uses TRBV29-1 and TRBJ2-5, with unresolved D. V was pared by 8 bases and J by 3 bases, with 16 bases between. CDR3 length: 13 residues. Germline assignment: CDR1 SQVTM and CDR2 ANQGSEA. The CDR3 sequence: CSTAPTAKETQYF. The CDR3 nucleotides read TGCAGCACTGCGCCTACAGCAAAAGAGACCCAGTACTTC.

This clone came up a few times. The chain is built from TRBV11-3 and TRBJ2-1; D not certain. CDR3 size: 14 residues. Germline CDR1 SGHNT, CDR2 YENEEA. Trimming left V 5 bases short and J 4 bases short, with 12 bases between. CDR3 in DNA: TGTGCCAGCAGCCCCCTCGCGAGGTACAATGAGCAGTTCTTC. It specifies CASSPLARYNEQFF.

This clone showed up just once. The V call is TRBV28, the J call TRBJ1-2; 8 positions agree with TRBD1. The ends lost 3 bases at V and 4 bases at J; junction bases unmatched: 7. The CDR3 has 15 amino acids. Looked up from germline, CDR1 is MDHEN and CDR2 is SYDVKM. The CDR3 nucleotides are TGTGCCAGCAGTTTGCAGGGGGCAGGGAGCTATGGCTACACCTTC. Amino acids: CASSLQGAGSYGYTF.

This clone was recorded only once. The J gene is TRBJ2-7, the V gene TRBV2; the match to TRBD2 covers 8 bases. The germline V gene has CDR1 SNHLY and CDR2 FYNNEI. Unmatched junction bases numbered 2, after V lost 0 bases and J lost 1 base. The CDR3 is 15 amino acids. CDR3 region: CASSEAIAGSYEQYF. The CDR3 bases are TGTGCCAGCAGTGAAGCGATAGCGGGGTCCTACGAGCAGTACTTC.

This clone was seen a handful of times. This could be a read error, since a much larger clone is one nucleotide away. V gene TRBV6-1 combines with J gene TRBJ2-2, with 12 positions matching TRBD2. The CDR3 length is 15 residues. Germline V gives CDR1 MNHNS, CDR2 SASEGT. V dropped 3 bases and J dropped 4; count of bases not matched to a gene: 0. CDR3 DNA sequence: TGTGCCAGCAGTGAGACTAGCGGGAGCACCGGGGAGCTGTTTTTT. Its translation: CASSETSGSTGELFF.

This clone was observed once. The chain has TRBV28 and TRBJ2-2; 8 bases fit TRBD2. Germline lookup yields CDR1 MDHEN and CDR2 SYDVKM. The CDR3 covers 16 residues. V shed 6 bases, J shed 3 bases, and the junction held 9 bases outside the gene matches. Here the CDR3 reads CASSPGYGGDTGELFF. The DNA of the CDR3 is TGTGCCAGCAGCCCGGGATACGGGGGGGACACCGGGGAGCTGTTTTTT.